These 26 T cell receptor beta chains originate from one sample sequenced in a study of blood T cell repertoires in COVID-19. Libraries were prepared by immunoSEQ multiplex PCR; TCRdb keeps only in-frame clonotypes and omits some of them. The repertoire consists of about 88,000 clones, with approximately 81% occurring once and the leading ten covering around 15%. Sequenced: peripheral blood. The source of these receptors is a woman in her seventies with acute or convalescent COVID-19.

In nucleotides, the CDR3 is TGCGCCAGCAGCCAAGATCGGACTTACTCCTACAATGAGCAGTTCTTC. It specifies CASSQDRTYSYNEQFF. The chain carries TRBV4-1 and TRBJ2-1, with D perhaps TRBD2 (5 bases). The V and J ends lost 0 bases and 0 bases respectively, with 9 bases between them. This CDR3 comprises 16 residues. Germline lookup yields CDR1 MGHRA and CDR2 YSYEKL.

The sample holds a few counts of this clone. The genes are TRBV5-4 and TRBJ2-2; 11 nucleotides match TRBD2. Germline V lookup: CDR1 SGHNT, CDR2 YYREEE (reference sequence). The ends lost 3 bases at V and 5 bases at J; junction bases unmatched: 9. The CDR3 has 17 residues. CDR3 DNA sequence: TGTGCCAGCAGCTCTTTTCTAGCGGGGGGTTGGACCGGGGAGCTGTTTTTT. It is translated as CASSSFLAGGWTGELFF.

The chain links TRBV5-4 to TRBJ1-5; no firm D call. The germline CDR1 and CDR2 sequences are SGHNT and YYREEE (reference sequence). V was shortened by 1 base and J by 5 bases, with 22 bases between the two germline ends. This CDR3 comprises 18 residues. CDR3 sequence (DNA): TGTGCCAGCAGCTTGAGTTGGAGGCGGCCGGAGATCGATCAGCCCCAGCATTTT. Amino acids: CASSLSWRRPEIDQPQHF.

The V and J genes are TRBV19 and TRBJ1-4; no firm D call. V was clipped by 5 bases and J by 1 base, with 5 bases between them. The CDR3 covers 13 residues. Germline V gives CDR1 LNHDA, CDR2 SQIVND (reference sequence). The CDR3 loop is CASSQETNEKLFF. CDR3 sequence (DNA): TGTGCCAGTAGTCAGGAAACTAATGAAAAACTGTTTTTT.

The chain employs TRBV5-1 and TRBJ1-1; 7 bases map to TRBD1. Trimming at V came to 0 bases and at J to 11 bases, leaving 10 bases not matched to a gene. The CDR3 contains 14 residues. The germline gives CDR1 SGHRS, CDR2 YFSETQ. For the CDR3, the DNA is TGCGCCAGCAGCTTGGACGGTCGGGACAGTTTGGCTTTCTTT. Residues: CASSLDGRDSLAFF. The full variable domain, its missing parts supplied by reference TRBV5-1 and TRBJ1-1, is KAGVTQTPRYLIKTRGQQVTLSCSPISGHRSVSWYQQTPGQGLQFLFEYFSETQRNKGNFPGRFSGRQFSNSRSEMNVSTLELGDSALYLCASSLDGRDSLAFFGQGTRLTVV.

This clone was seen a handful of times. The genes are TRBV19 and TRBJ2-2; 8 bases match TRBD2. The CDR3 spans 16 residues. The V gene end was trimmed by 7 bases and the J gene end by 4 bases; junction bases not matched to a gene: 11. CDR1 and CDR2 (germline): LNHDA, SQIVND (reference sequence). In DNA, the CDR3 is TGTGCCAGTATTGGGGAAGCGGGAGCGGGCACCGGGGAGCTGTTTTTT. Translation gives CASIGEAGAGTGELFF.

This clone was detected once. The CDR3 spells CASSRLAVFTDTQYF. The DNA of the CDR3 is TGTGCCAGCAGTCGACTAGCGGTGTTCACAGATACGCAGTATTTT. The genes are TRBV6-5 and TRBJ2-3; 9 nucleotides line up with TRBD2. Germline CDR1 reads MNHEY; CDR2 reads SVGAGI. The CDR3 contains 15 residues. Trimming took 5 bases from V and 2 from J; bases not matched to a gene: 5.

The chain uses TRBV3-1 (or the pseudogene TRBV3-2) and TRBJ1-2, with D possibly being TRBD1 (6 bases). Germline values: CDR1 LGHDT, CDR2 YNNKEL (reference sequence). The CDR3 spans 16 residues. The V end lost 4 bases, the J end lost 4 bases, and 19 bases lay between the germline ends. The DNA for the CDR3 is TGTGCCAGCAGCCCTGTCCCGGCAGGGGCTGGCTATGGCTACACCTTC. It translates to CASSPVPAGAGYGYTF.

The chain links TRBV30 to TRBJ1-3; D unclear. Germline V gene lookup returns CDR1 GTSNPN and CDR2 SVGIG (reference sequence). The CDR3 is 13 residues long. V gave up 1 base and J gave up 2 bases, with 6 bases separating them. CDR3 protein: CAWSAGAGNTIYF. The CDR3 DNA reads TGTGCCTGGAGTGCCGGAGCTGGAAACACCATATATTTT.

The chain recombines TRBV6-1 with TRBJ1-2; D might be TRBD1 (6 bases). The CDR3 contains 13 residues. V was cut by 2 bases and J by 5 bases, with 9 bases left in between. CDR1 is MNHNS, CDR2 SASEGT, per germline. CDR3 bases: TGTGCCAGCAGTGAACAGGGGAAGTATGGCTACACCTTC. As protein: CASSEQGKYGYTF.

This clone was seen a single time. The rearrangement links TRBV24-1 to TRBJ1-4, with 8 bases identical to TRBD1. CDR3 size: 15 residues. The germline V gene has CDR1 KGHDR and CDR2 SFDVKD. V gave up 4 bases and J gave up 8 bases; unmatched junction bases: 8. The CDR3 reads CATSDHGQGEEKLFF. The CDR3 DNA follows: TGTGCCACCAGTGACCATGGACAGGGAGAAGAAAAACTGTTTTTT.

J is TRBJ1-1 and V is TRBV7-9, with D unclear. V shed 5 bases and J shed 4 bases, with 11 bases lying between them. CDR1 is SEHNR and CDR2 is FQNEAQ in the germline V gene (reference sequence). The CDR3 length is 13 residues. The CDR3 region has the DNA TGTGCCAGCAGCCGTGACGGGGTCACTGAAGCTTTCTTT. Its translation is CASSRDGVTEAFF.

This chain joins TRBV18 and TRBJ2-3; TRBD1 matches at 10 bases. From germline, CDR1 is KGHSH and CDR2 LQKENI. This CDR3 has 17 residues. With V trimmed by 2 bases and J by 2 bases, 7 bases remained unmatched. The CDR3, as DNA: TGTGCCAGCTCACCATTGGACAGGGGGTGGGTCACAGATACGCAGTATTTT. Translation: CASSPLDRGWVTDTQYF.

This clone was recorded once. This chain uses TRBV6-5 with TRBJ2-7, with TRBD2 as a possible D gene (5 bases). The CDR3 length is 13 residues. Germline CDR1 reads MNHEY; CDR2 reads SVGAGI. The ends were cut back, 5 bases at V and 0 bases at J, with 8 bases in the middle. The CDR3 reads CASSPRVSYEQYV. The CDR3 DNA sequence: TGTGCCAGCAGTCCGCGGGTCTCCTACGAGCAGTACGTC.

The chain recombines TRBV10-3 with TRBJ2-7, with 9 nucleotides matching TRBD1. Germline V gives CDR1 ENHRY, CDR2 SYGVKD. V shed 11 bases and J 3 bases; nucleotides not matched to a gene: 8. The CDR3 runs 13 residues. CDR3 residues: CAARQGEGYEQYV. CDR3 DNA sequence: TGTGCCGCCAGACAGGGGGAGGGCTACGAGCAGTACGTC.

The rearrangement joins TRBV7-8 to TRBJ1-4; 8 bases align to TRBD1. Germline V lookup: CDR1 SGHVS, CDR2 FQNEAQ. There are 14 residues in the CDR3. J was trimmed by 7 bases and V by 5 bases; bases with no gene match: 6. The CDR3 sequence: CASSLTGTGEKLFF. The DNA of the CDR3 is TGTGCCAGCAGCCTAACCGGGACAGGTGAAAAACTGTTTTTT.

In DNA, the CDR3 is TGCGCCAGCAGGGACGGGACAGACAGGAGAGCTTTCTTT. Amino acid sequence: CASRDGTDRRAFF. The rearrangement uses TRBV4-3 and TRBJ1-1; 7 positions match TRBD1. The CDR3 length is 13 residues. CDR1 is LGHNA, CDR2 YSLEER, per germline. With V trimmed by 6 bases and J by 10 bases, 11 bases remained unmatched.

The chain employs TRBV14 and TRBJ2-4, with D unresolved. The CDR3 covers 16 residues. Germline values: CDR1 SGHDN, CDR2 FVKESK. Between the trimmed V and J ends, which lost 1 base and 0 bases, there was a span of 10 bases. CDR3 bases: TGTGCCAGCAGCCAAGGGCTCGCTCTAGCCAAAAACATTCAGTACTTC. Protein: CASSQGLALAKNIQYF.

About this clone: Other DNA sequences in the same sample also yield this CDR3. The chain joins TRBV5-1 to TRBJ2-5; possibly TRBD2 for D (6 bases). This CDR3 spans 14 amino acids. CDR1 is SGHRS and CDR2 is YFSETQ in the germline V gene. Trimming removed 0 bases from V and 2 bases from J, with 8 bases in between. CDR3 DNA: TGCGCCAGCAGCTTGGTCGGGGGACAAGAGACCCAGTACTTC. Residues: CASSLVGGQETQYF.

The gene calls are TRBV6-5 and TRBJ1-5, with 8 bases matching TRBD1. This CDR3 comprises 14 residues. Germline V gene sequence: CDR1 MNHEY, CDR2 SVGAGI. With 5 bases clipped from V and 8 bases from J, the junction kept 8 bases outside the gene matches. The CDR3 DNA reads as TGTGCCAGCAGTCACAGGACAGGGAACGAGCCCCAGCATTTT. It encodes CASSHRTGNEPQHF.

The V call is TRBV27, the J call TRBJ1-3; 7 nucleotides align to TRBD1. CDR3 length: 17 residues. V lost 3 bases to trimming and J lost 0 bases; unmatched junction nucleotides: 8. Germline V gene sequence: CDR1 MNHEY, CDR2 SMNVEV (reference sequence). The CDR3 DNA reads as TGTGCCAGCAGTTTCTCTGGACAGGCGGTCTCTGGAAACACCATATATTTT. Translating it yields CASSFSGQAVSGNTIYF.

The rearrangement joins TRBV30 to TRBJ2-3, with TRBD2 identical over 9 bases. The germline V gene has CDR1 GTSNPN and CDR2 SVGIG (reference sequence). Unmatched junction bases numbered 12, after V lost 6 bases and J lost 2 bases. The CDR3 is 16 amino acids. CDR3 DNA: TGTGCCTGCCACCAAGGACAGCGGGAGGCCACAGATACGCAGTATTTT. The encoded protein is CACHQGQREATDTQYF.

This rearrangement joins TRBV30 to TRBJ1-4; D might be TRBD1 (6 bases). The CDR3 runs to 15 residues. V was cut by 2 bases and J by 8 bases, with 18 bases left in between. Germline V gives CDR1 GTSNPN, CDR2 SVGIG (reference sequence). The CDR3 nucleotides read TGTGCCTGGAGTCCGTTGTCCGGGACAATCGAAAAACTGTTTTTT. It codes for CAWSPLSGTIEKLFF.

V gene TRBV28 combines with J gene TRBJ2-7, with D maybe TRBD2 (7 bases). The CDR3 is 12 amino acids. V was cut by 7 bases and J by 5 bases, with 12 bases left in between. Germline V gene data show CDR1 as MDHEN and CDR2 as SYDVKM. CDR3 amino acids: CASMGGRNEQYV. CDR3 DNA sequence: TGTGCCAGCATGGGGGGGCGGAACGAGCAGTACGTC.

V gene TRBV11-3 combines with J gene TRBJ1-3; D uncertain. The V end lost 1 base, the J end lost 0 bases, and 4 bases lay between the germline ends. CDR1 SGHNT and CDR2 YENEEA come from the germline V gene. The CDR3 runs 14 residues. The CDR3 nucleotides are TGTGCCAGCAGCTTAGTAAACTCTGGAAACACCATATATTTT. Encoded protein: CASSLVNSGNTIYF. The variable domain in full, with the rest retrieved from reference TRBV11-3 and TRBJ1-3, is EAGVVQSPRYKIIEKKQPVAFWCNPISGHNTLYWYLQNLGQGPELLIRYENEEAVDDSQLPKDRFSAERLKGVDSTLKIQPAELGDSAVYLCASSLVNSGNTIYFGEGSWLTVV.

This clone was observed once. The chain carries TRBV7-7 and TRBJ2-1, with 13 nucleotides matching TRBD2. This CDR3 has 15 amino acids. After removal of 6 bases from V and 8 bases from J, the junction contained 7 bases not matched to a gene. Per the germline V gene, CDR1 is SSHAT and CDR2 is FNYEAQ (reference sequence). CDR3: CASSPTSGRYDEQFF. The CDR3 nucleotides are TGTGCCAGCAGTCCGACTAGCGGGAGGTATGATGAGCAGTTCTTC. The full variable domain, rest sourced from reference TRBV7-7 and TRBJ2-1, is GAGVSQSPRYKVTKRGQDVTLRCDPISSHATLYWYQQALGQGPEFLTYFNYEAQPDKSGLPSDRFSAERPEGSISTLTIQRTEQRDSAMYRCASSPTSGRYDEQFFGPGTRLTVL.